This TCR beta chain is from a study of T-cell reconstitution after alpha-beta-depleted transplantation in children (dated by TCRdb to 2016 to 2017). Broadly, across the study: Using TCR repertoire profiling, the study quantitatively followed how T-cell immune reconstitution unfolded in children after TCRalphabeta/CD19-depleted allogeneic hematopoietic cell transplantation.

The library came from PCR. The listed sequencing device is Illumina HiSeq 2500. Molecular barcoding was employed in the preparation of TCR libraries, with unique molecular identifiers being used to normalize TCRbeta repertoire quantification. TCRdb reran the public reads through fastp at Q25 and MiXCR, keeping productive beta chains. Under each unique CDR3 protein, matching rows form one entry showing the most common genes and DNA. The sample contains about 610,000 distinct CDR3 sequences, about 10% of them found a single time. Clones ranked in the top ten supply about 4% of the sample. This clonotype was seen a handful of times. Its binding antigen is unknown. Base-call qualities are not available, and no considerably larger clone is one nucleotide away. From the cysteine through the phenylalanine, the CDR3 covers 15 amino acids. The entry retains the CDR3 DNA only, 45 bases that are in frame from base 1. CDR1 and CDR2, looked up from the germline V gene (reference sequence), are SEHNR and FQNEAQ. Relative to germline, V is 2 bases shorter and J is 4 bases shorter, with 13 bases between their ends.

This clonotype was sampled from a human donor who donated a stem cell graft to a child with acute myeloid leukemia. The starting material was PBMCs from the stem cell graft donor, obtained from the stem cell graft. The rearranged chain carries TRBV7-9 and TRBJ2-3, with no confident D gene call. CDR3 protein: CASSLPGGVPDTQYF. The nucleotide sequence reads as follows: TGTGCCAGCAGCTTACCGGGCGGCGTTCCAGATACGCAGTATTTT.